This TCR beta chain was profiled in a study of blood T cell repertoires in COVID-19. Study-wide context: Samples of COVID-19 (acute and convalescent) were obtained from the United States, Italy and Spain. T cells, B-cell-depleted T cells, or PBMCs supplied cDNA or gDNA.

This CDR3 has 15 residues. Germline V gene sequence: CDR1 MNHEY, CDR2 SVGAGI. Trimming pared 1 base from V and 1 base from J, leaving 10 bases between. The authors' processing: Reference gene primer amplification gave estimated nucleated cell counts. Method: immunoSEQ multiplex PCR; TCRdb's copy keeps in-frame clones and lacks some. That table is the source of V, J and clone size, and D and trimming were worked out from the DNA. The sample carries about 230,000 clones, around 80% recorded once. Sample: peripheral blood. This receptor was identified in a man aged 35 to 55 with acute or convalescent COVID-19. The chain has TRBV6-5 and TRBJ1-2; D ambiguous. CDR3 sequence: CASSYLLGINYGYTF. CDR3 nucleotides: TGTGCCAGCAGTTACTTACTAGGGATTAACTATGGCTACACCTTC.